The source of this T cell receptor beta chain is a study of neurological immune-mediated disorders. This clonotype turned up a few times. The CDR3 totals 15 residues. The J segment lost 2 bases and the V segment lost 5 bases, leaving 3 bases of the junction unmatched. CDR1 SGHVS and CDR2 FNYEAQ come from the germline V gene. TCRdb re-called the 5' RACE reads through MiXCR, storing one row per CDR3 protein. The repertoire includes tens of thousands of distinct CDR3 sequences, roughly 3.2% of them detected once, and around 3.1% sits in the top ten. The genes are TRBV7-6 and TRBJ2-2; 9 bases are shared with TRBD1. Input material: PBMCs. The clonotype originates from a woman aged 50 to 60 with multiple sclerosis. The CDR3 protein is CASSRTGENTGELFF. In DNA form, the CDR3 reads TGTGCCAGCAGCCGGACAGGGGAAAACACCGGGGAGCTGTTTTTT.